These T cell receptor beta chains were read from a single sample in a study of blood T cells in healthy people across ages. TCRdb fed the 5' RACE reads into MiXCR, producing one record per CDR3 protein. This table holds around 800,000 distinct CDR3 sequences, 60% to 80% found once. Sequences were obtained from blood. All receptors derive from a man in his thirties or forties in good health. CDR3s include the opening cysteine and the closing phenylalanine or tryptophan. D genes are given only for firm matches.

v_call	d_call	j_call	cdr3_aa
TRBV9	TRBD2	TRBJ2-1	CASSVGGLAGNEQFF
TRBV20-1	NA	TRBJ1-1	CSAYQRRGDTEAFF
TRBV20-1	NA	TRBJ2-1	CSASMGGHLYNEQFF
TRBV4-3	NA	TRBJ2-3	CASSPSRVYTDTQYF
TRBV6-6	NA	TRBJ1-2	CASSYRTERGYTF
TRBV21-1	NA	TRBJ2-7	CASSSKGPRLSYEQYF
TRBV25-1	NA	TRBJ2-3	CASSDPKGADTQYF
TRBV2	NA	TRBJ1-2	CASSEAHNYGYTF
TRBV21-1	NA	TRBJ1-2	CASSKEGTDGYNYGYTF
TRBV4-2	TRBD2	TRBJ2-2	CASSQGPSLAGVLTGELFF
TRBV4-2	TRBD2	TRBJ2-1	CASSQVGISGGIDEQFF
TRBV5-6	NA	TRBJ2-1	CASSVGPGMEQFF
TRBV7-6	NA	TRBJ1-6	CASSLEEGDVASPLHF
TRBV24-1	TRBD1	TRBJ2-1	CATSGSGTGSSYNEQFF
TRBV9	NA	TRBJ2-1	CASSVGISGDNEQFF
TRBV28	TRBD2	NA	CASIGWRGGLEETQYF
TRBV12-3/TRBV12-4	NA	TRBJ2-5	CASSRLAEQYF
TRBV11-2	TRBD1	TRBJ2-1	CASSLEVRGPLNEQFF
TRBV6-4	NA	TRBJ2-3	CASSGSAEVDTQYF
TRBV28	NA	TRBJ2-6	CASNSGAGANVLTF
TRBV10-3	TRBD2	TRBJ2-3	CAIRGSGGEDTQYF
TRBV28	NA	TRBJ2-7	CASSSLTSAQYF
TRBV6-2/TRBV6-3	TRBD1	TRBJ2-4	CASSYGDSKNIQYF
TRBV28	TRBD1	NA	CASSSSGTGNDEQYF
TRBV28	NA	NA	CASSRPHEQYF
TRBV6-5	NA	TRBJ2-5	CASSSDWETQYF
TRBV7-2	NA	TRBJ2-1	CASSLGAGPYYNEQFF
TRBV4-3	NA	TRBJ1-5	CASSQDRAGRNQPQHF
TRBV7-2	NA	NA	CASSSDWGETQYF
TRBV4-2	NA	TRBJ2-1	CASSQDFGDREQFF
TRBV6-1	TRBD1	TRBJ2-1	CASSLQDRGGNEQFF
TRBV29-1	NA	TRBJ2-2	CSVEWGTGELFF
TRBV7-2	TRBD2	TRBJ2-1	CASSLVVAGYNEQFF
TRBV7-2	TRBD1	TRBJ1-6	CASSYKTGAGSPLHF
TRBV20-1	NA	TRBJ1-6	CSARRQALNSPLHF
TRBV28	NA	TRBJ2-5	CASSWQWETQYF
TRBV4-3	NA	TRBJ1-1	CASSQDLTSMNTEAFF
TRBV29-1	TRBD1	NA	CSVEDPDRPAEQYF
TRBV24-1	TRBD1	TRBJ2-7	CATSAQDREDNEQYF
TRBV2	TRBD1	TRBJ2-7	CASSYTGGLDEQYF
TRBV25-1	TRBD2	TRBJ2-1	CASTGLVLDEQFF
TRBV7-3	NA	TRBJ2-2	CASSLMQGSNTGELFF
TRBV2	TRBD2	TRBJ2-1	CASRRGGRNPEQFF
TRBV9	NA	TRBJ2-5	CASSWLPGETQYF
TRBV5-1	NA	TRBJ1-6	CASSLNRPNSPLHF
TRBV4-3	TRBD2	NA	CASSQRTSGRMGETQYF
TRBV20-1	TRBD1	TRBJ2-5	CSATGTGRETQYF
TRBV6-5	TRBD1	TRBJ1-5	CASSSGTGGYQPQHF
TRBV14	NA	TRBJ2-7	CASSQEGPLLPYEQYF
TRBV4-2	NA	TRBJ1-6	CASSQGGESSPLHF
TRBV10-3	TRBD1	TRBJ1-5	CARLSGTGGRSNQPQHF
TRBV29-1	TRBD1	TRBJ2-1	CSVGTGAYNEQFF
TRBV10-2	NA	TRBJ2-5	CASRMLGTQYF
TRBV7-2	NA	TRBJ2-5	CASSAYGGTQETQYF
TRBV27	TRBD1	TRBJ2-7	CASSLSWTGAYEQYF
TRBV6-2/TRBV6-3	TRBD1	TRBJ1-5	CASSYLPLTGQGGYSNQPQHF
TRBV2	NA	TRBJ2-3	CASSELGHLQTDTQYF
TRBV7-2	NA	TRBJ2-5	CASSLSGLPRYF
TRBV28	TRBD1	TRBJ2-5	CASSLRGRLLREQYF